The clone carrying this T cell receptor beta chain was seen at least ten times. Preparation of the TCRbeta library used unique molecular identifiers. TCRdb called the PCR reads again in MiXCR, with one record for every CDR3 protein. The data contain approximately 400,000 distinct CDR3 sequences, approximately 10% of them singletons. The data belong to a study of T-cell reconstitution after alpha-beta-depleted transplantation in children. CDR3 length: 13 amino acids. V lost 4 bases and J 0 bases, leaving 6 bases between the germline ends. The gene calls are TRBV12-3 or TRBV12-4 and TRBJ1-1, with D hard to call. This specimen was PBMCs from the stem cell graft donor, taken from the stem cell graft. The receptor's source is a human donor who donated a stem cell graft to a child with acute myeloid leukemia. CDR3 sequence reads: CASSSGMNTEAFF. For the CDR3, the DNA is TGTGCCAGCAGTTCGGGCATGAACACTGAAGCTTTCTTT.